This T cell receptor beta chain was sequenced in a study of blood T cell repertoires in COVID-19. Study-level background: Researchers got acute and convalescent COVID-19 samples from the United States, Italy and Spain.

Sequencing used immunoSEQ multiplex PCR; TCRdb keeps in-frame clones, though not all of them. The sample consists of 50,000 or so clones, about 90% of them appearing once. CDR3 length: 11 amino acids. CDR1 and CDR2 from the germline V gene are DFQATT and SNEGSKA (reference sequence). Trimming cost V 6 bases and J 6 bases, with 11 bases left between them. The sample consisted of peripheral blood. This receptor was identified in an older man with active COVID-19. The chain joins TRBV20-1 to TRBJ1-2; D is possibly TRBD1 (5 bases). CDR3 sequence: CSARPRDGYTF. As DNA, the CDR3 is TGCAGTGCCCGCCCCAGGGATGGCTACACCTTC.